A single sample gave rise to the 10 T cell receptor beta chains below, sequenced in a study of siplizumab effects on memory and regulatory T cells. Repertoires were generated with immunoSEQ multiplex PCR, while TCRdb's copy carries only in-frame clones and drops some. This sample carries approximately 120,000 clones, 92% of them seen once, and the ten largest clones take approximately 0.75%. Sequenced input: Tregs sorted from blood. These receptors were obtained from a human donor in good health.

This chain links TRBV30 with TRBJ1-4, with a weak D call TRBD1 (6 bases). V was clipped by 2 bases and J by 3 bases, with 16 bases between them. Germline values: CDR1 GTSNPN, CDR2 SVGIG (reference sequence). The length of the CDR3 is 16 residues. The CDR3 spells CAWSFPGARANEKLFF. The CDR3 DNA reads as TGTGCCTGGAGTTTCCCGGGGGCGCGGGCTAATGAAAAACTGTTTTTT.

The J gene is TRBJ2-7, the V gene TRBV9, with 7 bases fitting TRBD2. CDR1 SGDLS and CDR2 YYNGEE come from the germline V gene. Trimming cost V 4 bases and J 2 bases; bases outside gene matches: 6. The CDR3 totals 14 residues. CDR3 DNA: TGTGCCAGCAGCCTAGCGGCCATACCCTACGAGCAGTACTTC. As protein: CASSLAAIPYEQYF.

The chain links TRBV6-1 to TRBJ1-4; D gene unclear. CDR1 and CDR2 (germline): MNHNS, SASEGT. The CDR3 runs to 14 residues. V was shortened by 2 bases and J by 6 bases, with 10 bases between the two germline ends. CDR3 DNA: TGTGCCAGCAGTGAATTGGGAGAGTATGAAAAACTGTTTTTT. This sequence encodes CASSELGEYEKLFF.

The CDR3 bases are TGCGCCAGCAGCCAAGACTACCGGGGGGTGCATGAGCAGTTCTTC. Protein: CASSQDYRGVHEQFF. The chain recombines TRBV4-1 with TRBJ2-1; 7 bases agree with TRBD2. Germline V gene lookup returns CDR1 MGHRA and CDR2 YSYEKL. Unmatched junction bases numbered 7, after V lost 0 bases and J lost 8 bases. This CDR3 contains 15 residues.

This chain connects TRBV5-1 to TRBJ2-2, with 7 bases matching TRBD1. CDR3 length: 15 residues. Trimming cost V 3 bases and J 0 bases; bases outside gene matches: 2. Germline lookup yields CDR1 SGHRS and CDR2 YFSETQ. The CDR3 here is CASSSGTANTGELFF. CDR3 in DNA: TGCGCCAGCAGCTCCGGGACAGCGAACACCGGGGAGCTGTTTTTT.

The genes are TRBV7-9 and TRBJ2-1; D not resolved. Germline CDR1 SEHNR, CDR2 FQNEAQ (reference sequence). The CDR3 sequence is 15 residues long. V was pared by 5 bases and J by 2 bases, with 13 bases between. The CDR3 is CASSHGQVAYNEQFF. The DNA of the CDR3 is TGTGCCAGCAGCCACGGGCAAGTGGCCTACAATGAGCAGTTCTTC.

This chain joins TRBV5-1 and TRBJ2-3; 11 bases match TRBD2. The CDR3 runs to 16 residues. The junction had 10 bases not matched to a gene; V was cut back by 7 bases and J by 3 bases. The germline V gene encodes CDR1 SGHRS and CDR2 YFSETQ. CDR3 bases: TGCGCCAGCGCTGTAGGTACTAGCGGGAGTACAGATACGCAGTATTTT. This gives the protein CASAVGTSGSTDTQYF.

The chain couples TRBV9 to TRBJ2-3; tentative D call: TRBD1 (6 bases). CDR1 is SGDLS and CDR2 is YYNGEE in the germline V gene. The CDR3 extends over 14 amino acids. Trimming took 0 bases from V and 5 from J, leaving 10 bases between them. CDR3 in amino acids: CASSVGQGLDTQYF. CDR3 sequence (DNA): TGTGCCAGCAGCGTAGGGCAGGGGCTAGATACGCAGTATTTT.

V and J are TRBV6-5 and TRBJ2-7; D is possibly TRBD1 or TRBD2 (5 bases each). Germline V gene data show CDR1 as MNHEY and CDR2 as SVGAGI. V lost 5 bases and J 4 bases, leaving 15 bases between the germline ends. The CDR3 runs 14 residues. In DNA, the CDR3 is TGTGCCAGCAGTAAAGGGACCAGGCAATACGAGCAGTACTTC. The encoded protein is CASSKGTRQYEQYF.

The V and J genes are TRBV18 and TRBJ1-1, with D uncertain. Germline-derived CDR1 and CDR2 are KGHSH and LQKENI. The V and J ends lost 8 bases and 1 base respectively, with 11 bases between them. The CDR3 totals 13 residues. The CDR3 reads CASASGENTEAFF. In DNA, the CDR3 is TGTGCCAGCGCCAGCGGGGAGAACACTGAAGCTTTCTTT.